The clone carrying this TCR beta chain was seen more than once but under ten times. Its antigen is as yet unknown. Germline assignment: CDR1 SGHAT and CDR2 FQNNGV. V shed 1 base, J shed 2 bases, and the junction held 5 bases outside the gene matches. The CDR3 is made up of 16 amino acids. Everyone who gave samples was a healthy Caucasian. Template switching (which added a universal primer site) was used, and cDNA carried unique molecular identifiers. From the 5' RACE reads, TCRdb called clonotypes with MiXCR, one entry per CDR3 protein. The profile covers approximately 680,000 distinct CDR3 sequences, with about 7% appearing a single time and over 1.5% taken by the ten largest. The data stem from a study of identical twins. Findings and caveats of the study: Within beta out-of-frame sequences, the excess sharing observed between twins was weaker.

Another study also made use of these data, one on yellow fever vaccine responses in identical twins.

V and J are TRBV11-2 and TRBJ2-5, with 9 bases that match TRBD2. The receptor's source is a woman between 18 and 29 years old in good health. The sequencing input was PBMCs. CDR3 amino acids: CASSLVSSGVQETQYF. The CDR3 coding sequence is TGTGCCAGCAGCTTAGTCTCTAGCGGGGTACAAGAGACCCAGTACTTC.